Listed here are 13 T cell receptor beta chains from one sample, sequenced in a study of radiation and T cells in renal cell carcinoma. Only in-frame clones appear in the TCRdb table, and some are missing; sequencing was by immunoSEQ multiplex PCR. The sample carries some 58,000 clones, around three quarters recorded once. Time point of the sample: blood 2 weeks post-SBRT. Regarding treatment: 15 Gy SBRT to primary tumor, nephrectomy 4 weeks later. Sequencing used blood, obtained from a patient whose treatment included radiotherapy and nephrectomy. Every receptor here comes from a man aged 55 to 70 with renal cell carcinoma.

This rearrangement joins TRBV30 to TRBJ1-2; possible D gene TRBD1, 5 bases. Germline values: CDR1 GTSNPN, CDR2 SVGIG (reference sequence). The CDR3 extends over 12 amino acids. V gave up 1 base and J gave up 3 bases, with 6 bases separating them. The CDR3: CAWSATDYGYTF. CDR3 bases: TGTGCCTGGAGTGCGACAGACTATGGCTACACCTTC.

The rearrangement links TRBV19 to TRBJ1-5, with unresolved D. V dropped 7 bases and J dropped 3 bases, with 16 bases sitting between them. The germline V gene encodes CDR1 LNHDA and CDR2 SQIVND (reference sequence). This CDR3 spans 15 amino acids. The CDR3 reads CASMGGGWYNQPQHF. CDR3 coding DNA: TGTGCCAGTATGGGTGGTGGGTGGTACAATCAGCCCCAGCATTTT.

This sequence joins TRBV9 and TRBJ2-7, with 12 bases fitting TRBD2. J was trimmed by 3 bases and V by 4 bases; bases with no gene match: 2. This CDR3 has 14 residues. Germline assignment: CDR1 SGDLS and CDR2 YYNGEE. Written as DNA, the CDR3 is TGTGCCAGCAGCAGGACTAGCGGGGACTACGAGCAGTACTTC. This codes for CASSRTSGDYEQYF.

This clone is large (0.1 to 1%) within its sample. The rearrangement joins TRBV7-7 to TRBJ2-1; TRBD1 matches at 7 bases. CDR3 size: 13 residues. The J segment lost 9 bases and the V segment lost 3 bases, leaving 5 bases of the junction unmatched. The V gene's germline CDR1 is SSHAT and CDR2 FNYEAQ (reference sequence). CDR3: CASSFATGLEQFF. CDR3 DNA: TGTGCCAGCAGCTTTGCGACAGGGCTTGAGCAGTTCTTC.

The V call is TRBV11-2, the J call TRBJ2-1; D is unclear. Trimming shortened V by 0 bases and J by 3 bases, and 9 bases separated the two germline ends. Germline V lookup: CDR1 SGHAT, CDR2 FQNNGV. The CDR3 loop spans 15 amino acids. The DNA for the CDR3 is TGTGCCAGCAGCTTAGATGGCAGAATCTACAATGAGCAGTTCTTC. This gives the protein CASSLDGRIYNEQFF.

There are a few counts of this clone. The chain uses TRBV5-6 and TRBJ1-4; 10 nucleotides match TRBD1. The CDR3 consists of 16 residues. Germline V gene sequence: CDR1 SGHDT, CDR2 YYEEEE. V was clipped by 3 bases and J by 7 bases; unmatched bases: 9. The CDR3 sequence is CASSSVDRGGAEKLFF. DNA for the CDR3: TGTGCCAGCAGCTCGGTGGACAGGGGGGGAGCTGAAAAACTGTTTTTT.

The V gene is TRBV29-1, the J gene TRBJ2-1, with D tentatively TRBD2 (6 bases). This CDR3 spans 14 amino acids. CDR1 and CDR2 from the germline V gene are SQVTM and ANQGSEA. Trimming left V 6 bases short and J 4 bases short, with 16 bases between. Here the CDR3 DNA reads TGCAGCGTCGGCGGGACCGACACATACAATGAGCAGTTCTTC. Its protein is CSVGGTDTYNEQFF.

This chain joins TRBV10-3 and TRBJ2-6, with D possibly TRBD1 on 5 matching bases. This CDR3 is 15 amino acids long. Trimming pared 4 bases from V and 0 bases from J, leaving 7 bases between. The germline gives CDR1 ENHRY, CDR2 SYGVKD. The CDR3 DNA follows: TGTGCCATCAGTGCCCAGGGCTCTGGGGCCAACGTCCTGACTTTC. Its translation is CAISAQGSGANVLTF.

The chain combines TRBV11-3 with TRBJ2-1; 8 bases line up with TRBD2. Germline CDR1 is SGHNT and CDR2 is YENEEA. V dropped 3 bases and J dropped 9; count of bases not matched to a gene: 16. The CDR3 totals 17 residues. CDR3 in DNA: TGTGCCAGCAGCTTCGGCGAGCGGGAGTTGAGGGGCGGTGAGCAGTTCTTC. Protein sequence: CASSFGERELRGGEQFF.

V is TRBV6-1 and J is TRBJ2-1; 7 bases are a match to TRBD2. Per germline, CDR1 MNHNS and CDR2 SASEGT. The CDR3 contains 17 residues. J was trimmed by 3 bases and V by 3 bases; bases with no gene match: 11. CDR3 sequence: CASSDPLGDYYYNEQFF. The CDR3 coding sequence is TGTGCCAGCAGTGATCCCTTAGGGGACTATTACTACAATGAGCAGTTCTTC.

The rearrangement links TRBV6-1 to TRBJ1-3; 10 bases map to TRBD1. The germline V gene encodes CDR1 MNHNS and CDR2 SASEGT. The V and J ends lost 4 bases and 0 bases, in that order; junction bases with no gene match: 12. The CDR3 loop spans 19 amino acids. The CDR3 is CASSVMVGTGDSSGNTIYF. CDR3 sequence (DNA): TGTGCCAGCAGTGTTATGGTGGGGACAGGGGATAGCTCTGGAAACACCATATATTTT.

The chain links TRBV2 to TRBJ2-5; 12 nucleotides agree with TRBD2. Losses at the gene ends were 6 bases for V and 1 base for J; bases not matched to a gene: 21. The CDR3 contains 21 residues. Per the germline V gene, CDR1 is SNHLY and CDR2 is FYNNEI. The CDR3 protein is CASSAPSSLAGGANTQETQYF. Written as DNA, the CDR3 is TGTGCCAGCAGCGCGCCCTCTTCACTAGCGGGAGGCGCGAATACCCAAGAGACCCAGTACTTC.

The CDR3 is CASSRNRVTGELFF. The CDR3 bases are TGTGCCAGCAGCCGAAACAGGGTAACCGGGGAGCTGTTTTTT. This chain joins TRBV7-2 and TRBJ2-2, with a tentative D call TRBD1 (6 bases). Deletions cut 5 bases from V and 5 bases from J, with 12 bases between. This CDR3 has 14 residues. CDR1 is SGHTA, CDR2 FQGNSA, per germline.